This T cell receptor beta chain was recovered during a study of tumor-infiltrating lymphocytes in oesophageal squamous cell carcinoma. TCRdb re-analysed the PCR reads in MiXCR, keeping a single row per CDR3 protein. Of some 19,000 distinct CDR3 sequences in the sample, about 35% are singletons; the top ten hold around 10%. By share, this clonotype counts as medium-sized. The sequence was obtained from a male donor with esophageal squamous cell carcinoma. What was sequenced was esophageal tumor tissue.

The CDR3, as DNA: TGTGCCAGCAGTGAACTAGGGGGTAGCAATCAGCCCCAGCATTTT. Protein product: CASSELGGSNQPQHF. This chain joins TRBV6-1 and TRBJ1-5; possible D gene TRBD1, 6 bases. Per the germline V gene, CDR1 is MNHNS and CDR2 is SASEGT. V lost 2 bases and J lost 0, with 8 bases in between. The CDR3 is 15 residues long.